The sequence of this TCR beta chain was determined in a study of type 1 regulatory T cells. Study summary: T-allo10 is an in vitro-generated, Tr1-enriched CD4 T cell product specific for alloantigen.

Trimming took 5 bases from V and 6 from J; bases not matched to a gene: 11. In germline, CDR1 is KGHSH, CDR2 LQKENI. The CDR3 is made up of 17 amino acids. This clonotype came up a few times. TCRdb called the reads again in MiXCR, with one record for every CDR3 protein. In the table there are 88,000 or so distinct CDR3 sequences, roughly 31% of which are singletons. The chain recombines TRBV18 with TRBJ2-2; TRBD1 matches at 11 bases. Sequenced input: CD4+ T cells, either the whole sample or a sorted fraction (not recorded which). The receptor comes from a human donor in good health. In DNA, the CDR3 is TGTGCCAGCTCAGCGACGACCGGGACAGGGGGTTCCGGGGAGCTGTTTTTT. Protein: CASSATTGTGGSGELFF.